The T cell receptor (beta chain) described here comes from a study of T-cell reconstitution after alpha-beta-depleted transplantation in children. After removal of 2 bases from V and 4 bases from J, the junction contained 7 bases not matched to a gene. This CDR3 region has 17 residues. Germline V gene data show CDR1 as SGHRS and CDR2 as YFSETQ. Unique molecular identifiers were used in preparing the TCRbeta library. TCRdb recomputed calls from the PCR reads with MiXCR, one row per CDR3 protein. The top ten hold approximately 39% of the sample, which has a few hundred thousand distinct CDR3 sequences, roughly a quarter seen once. Study results and caveats: After transplant, high TCRbeta diversity at day 60 in some patients arose from surviving recipient T cells and thymic progenitors. T-cell counts and diversity at one year post-transplant came mainly from newly produced T cells.

This clonotype has only a few counts. Its antigen remains unknown. The sample in question was PBMCs, obtained before TCRalphabeta/CD19-depleted stem cell transplant. The J gene is TRBJ2-1, the V gene TRBV5-1; 12 bases line up with TRBD2. This receptor was taken from a boy less than two years old with Wiskott-Aldrich syndrome, due to receive a stem cell transplant. CDR3 nucleotides: TGCGCCAGCAGCTTAGGAACTAGCGGGAGGAGGTACAATGAGCAGTTCTTC. Protein product: CASSLGTSGRRYNEQFF.